The T cell receptor (beta chain) described here comes from a study of CDR3 diversity in severe acne (dated by TCRdb to about 2019). This clonotype appeared a few times. It lacks a known antigen. Base quality data are lacking; no much larger clone is found one base away. The protocol used for the library was PCR. TCRdb names Illumina HiSeq 2000 as the instrument used. Using fastp trimming at Q25 and MiXCR clonotype assembly, TCRdb reanalyzed the public sequencing data and kept in-frame beta chains. Identical CDR3 proteins give one entry, which carries the most common genes and DNA. The sample yields approximately 97,000 distinct CDR3 sequences; 51% were counted once. Clones ranked in the top ten supply roughly 12% of the sample. CDR3 length: 16 amino acids, cysteine to phenylalanine. Of all the DNA, just the CDR3 is kept, 48 bases in frame from base 1. The germline ends are 15 bases apart after V is trimmed by 0 bases and J by 6 bases. CDR1 and CDR2 are read off the germline V gene as MNHEY and SVGAGI.

Recombination linked TRBV6-5 to TRBJ1-3, with an unclear D gene assignment. The source is a male donor with acne. Sequences were obtained from blood. The CDR3 region reads CASSYSRLGWQNTIYF. Here is the DNA: TGTGCCAGCAGTTACTCGAGATTGGGGTGGCAAAACACCATATATTTT.